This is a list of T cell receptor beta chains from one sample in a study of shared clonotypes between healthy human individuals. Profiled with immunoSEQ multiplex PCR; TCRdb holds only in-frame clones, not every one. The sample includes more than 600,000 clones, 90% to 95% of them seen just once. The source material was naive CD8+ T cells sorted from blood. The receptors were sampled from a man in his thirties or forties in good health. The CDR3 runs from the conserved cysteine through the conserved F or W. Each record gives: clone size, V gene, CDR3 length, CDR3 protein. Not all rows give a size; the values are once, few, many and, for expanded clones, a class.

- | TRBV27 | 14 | CASSPGTGWQPQHF
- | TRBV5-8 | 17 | CASSEAAGGSFSYEQYF
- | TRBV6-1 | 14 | CASHRSQVWETQYF
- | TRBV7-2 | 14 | CASSLGQGLFEQYF
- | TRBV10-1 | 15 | CASRKGTSGTNEQFF
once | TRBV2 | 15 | CASRASGRATDTQYF
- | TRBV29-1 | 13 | CSARSGTEYGYTF
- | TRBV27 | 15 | CASSSLMTSNYGYTF
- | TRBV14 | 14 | CASSQSWPTYEQYF
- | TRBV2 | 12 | CASTGAFTEAFF
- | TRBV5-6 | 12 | CASSRKTYEQYF
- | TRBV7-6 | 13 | CASSFELSREQFF
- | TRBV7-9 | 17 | CASSLVPLGSLYYEQYF
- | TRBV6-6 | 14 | CASSLDAANYGYTF
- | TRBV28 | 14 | CASRMETGTYEQYF
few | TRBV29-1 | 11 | CSVDLQGQQYF
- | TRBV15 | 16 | CATSRTLAGASYEQYF
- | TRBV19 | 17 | CASSLILAGPGTDTQYF
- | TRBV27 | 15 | CASTQRALGKETQYF